The rows below give T cell receptor beta chains drawn from one sample of a study of T cell changes during pregnancy in multiple sclerosis. Assay: immunoSEQ multiplex PCR; the TCRdb copy retains only in-frame clones and omits some. The sample holds about 43,000 clones, roughly 90% seen once. The starting material was peripheral blood, obtained in the second trimester of pregnancy. Receptors were obtained from a female donor in good health, enrolled as a control in a pregnancy study. The CDR3 runs from the conserved cysteine through the conserved F or W. A D gene is named only where the DNA matches it firmly. A row's size may be missing; if present it is once, few, many or a size class.

d_call,v_call,j_call,clone_size,cdr3_aa,cdr3_nt
-,TRBV27,TRBJ2-3,-,CATWADTQYF,TGTGCCACCTGGGCCGATACGCAGTATTTT
TRBD1,TRBV30,TRBJ1-1,-,CAWRGQLGTEAFF,TGTGCCTGGAGGGGACAGTTGGGCACTGAAGCTTTCTTT
TRBD2,TRBV19,TRBJ2-1,once,CASMETSGYNEQFF,TGTGCCAGTATGGAGACTAGCGGTTACAATGAGCAGTTCTTC
-,TRBV9,TRBJ2-1,-,CASSVTRGAYNEQFF,TGTGCCAGCAGCGTAACTCGCGGGGCGTACAATGAGCAGTTCTTC
-,TRBV6-6,TRBJ2-5,-,CASSYRGETQYF,TGTGCCAGCAGTTATCGGGGGGAGACCCAGTACTTC
TRBD1,TRBV7-8,TRBJ2-5,-,CASTSRQGSGETQYF,TGTGCCAGCACCTCGCGACAGGGGAGCGGAGAGACCCAGTACTTC
-,TRBV6-1,TRBJ1-1,-,CASSEGGTPLNTEAFF,TGTGCCAGCAGTGAGGGAGGGACACCCCTGAACACTGAAGCTTTCTTT
-,TRBV7-6,TRBJ2-7,-,CASSPGHSGDEQYF,TGTGCCAGCAGCCCGGGACATTCGGGCGACGAGCAGTACTTC
TRBD1,TRBV18,TRBJ2-7,-,CASSWDRDETYEQYF,TGTGCCAGCTCGTGGGACAGGGATGAAACCTACGAGCAGTACTTC
-,TRBV19,TRBJ2-1,-,CASSVGATNEQFF,TGTGCCAGTAGTGTTGGGGCCACAAATGAGCAGTTCTTC
TRBD1,TRBV11-3,TRBJ1-1,-,CASSYRQGSNTEAFF,TGTGCCAGCAGCTATCGACAGGGGTCGAACACTGAAGCTTTCTTT
-,TRBV6-4,TRBJ1-4,-,CASSDPGAPGGEKLFF,TGTGCCAGCAGTGACCCGGGGGCCCCGGGAGGTGAAAAACTGTTTTTT
-,TRBV20-1,TRBJ2-1,-,CSASVDEQFF,TGCAGTGCTTCGGTCGATGAGCAGTTCTTC
-,TRBV30,TRBJ2-2,-,CAWSSGLNTGELFF,TGTGCCTGGAGCTCGGGACTGAACACCGGGGAGCTGTTTTTT
-,TRBV11-3,TRBJ1-1,few,CASNVPGTEAFF,TGTGCCAGCAACGTTCCGGGAACTGAAGCTTTCTTT
-,TRBV7-2,TRBJ1-2,-,CASSLGHLYGYTF,TGTGCCAGCAGCCTGGGACACCTCTATGGCTACACCTTC
TRBD2,TRBV11-2,TRBJ2-3,-,CASSTGGTNTDTQYF,TGTGCCAGCAGCACGGGGGGGACAAACACAGATACGCAGTATTTT